The next 5 T cell receptor beta chains were all read from a single sample in a study of blood T cells in healthy people across ages. Through a sample-barcoded 5' primer and a J-beta primer mix, a second PCR was run for roughly 6 to 12 cycles. A single record per CDR3 protein comes from TCRdb applying MiXCR to the 5' RACE reads. The top ten clones hold 22% of a sample with about 800,000 distinct CDR3 sequences, 55% to 70% of them seen once. Source material: blood. The receptor source for this set is a young man in good health.

The J gene is TRBJ2-7, the V gene TRBV6-6; no clear D. The CDR3 runs to 13 residues. CDR1 is MNHNY and CDR2 is SVGAGI in the germline V gene (reference sequence). V lost 4 bases to trimming and J lost 3 bases, with 10 bases between them. Here the CDR3 reads CASSSSPDYEQYF. DNA of the CDR3: TGTGCCAGCAGTTCCAGTCCCGACTACGAGCAGTACTTC.

The chain is built from TRBV20-1 and TRBJ2-5; a weak D match, TRBD1 (5 bases). The germline gives CDR1 DFQATT, CDR2 SNEGSKA (reference sequence). This CDR3 has 12 residues. The V end was cut by 3 bases, the J end by 4 bases, with 9 bases between. CDR3 residues: CSASEQGETQYF. CDR3 DNA sequence: TGCAGTGCTAGTGAGCAGGGAGAGACCCAGTACTTC.

The chain couples TRBV12-3 or TRBV12-4 to TRBJ1-5; D is unresolved. The CDR3 has 13 amino acids. The V end was cut by 4 bases, the J end by 8 bases, with 12 bases between. The CDR3 DNA reads TGTGCCAGCAGTTCCCACTTAGATGAGCCCCAGCATTTT. Protein sequence: CASSSHLDEPQHF.

The chain links TRBV4-1 to TRBJ2-4; 8 bases agree with TRBD1. This CDR3 is 14 amino acids long. Germline loops: CDR1 MGHRA, CDR2 YSYEKL. Unmatched junction bases numbered 3, after V lost 3 bases and J lost 5 bases. CDR3 sequence reads: CASSQKQGENIQYF. In nucleotides, the CDR3 is TGCGCCAGCAGCCAGAAACAGGGGGAAAACATTCAGTACTTC.

In its sample, this clonotype was seen many times. This rearrangement joins TRBV14 to TRBJ2-7; no clear D. V lost 2 bases and J 1 base, leaving 6 bases between the germline ends. The CDR3 loop spans 13 amino acids. The germline V gene encodes CDR1 SGHDN and CDR2 FVKESK. The CDR3 nucleotides read TGTGCCAGCAGCCAATTTATGTCCTACGAGCAGTACTTC. Translating it yields CASSQFMSYEQYF.